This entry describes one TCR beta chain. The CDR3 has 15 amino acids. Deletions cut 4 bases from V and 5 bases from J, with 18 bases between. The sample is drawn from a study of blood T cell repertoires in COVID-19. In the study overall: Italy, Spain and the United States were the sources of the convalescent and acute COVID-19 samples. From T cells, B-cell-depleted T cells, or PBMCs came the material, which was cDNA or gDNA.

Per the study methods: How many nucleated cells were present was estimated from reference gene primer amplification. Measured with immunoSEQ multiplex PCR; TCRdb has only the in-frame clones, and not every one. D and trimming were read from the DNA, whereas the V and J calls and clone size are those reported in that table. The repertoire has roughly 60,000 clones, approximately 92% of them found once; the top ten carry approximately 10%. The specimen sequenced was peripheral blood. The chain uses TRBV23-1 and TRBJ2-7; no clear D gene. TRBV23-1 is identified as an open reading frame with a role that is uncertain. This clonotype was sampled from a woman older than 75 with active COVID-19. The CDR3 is CASSPYIWARNEQYF. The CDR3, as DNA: TGCGCCAGCAGTCCTTATATTTGGGCCAGAAACGAGCAGTACTTC.